What follows describes a single TCR beta chain. This sample is drawn from a study of shared clonotypes between healthy human individuals. Every contributor of samples was a Caucasian grown-up residing in Nashville, Tennessee. Unsorted samples, those not sorted, used approximately 100 million PBMCs for genomic DNA. It was 250 to 350 ng DNA, 28,000 or so T cell genomes, that went into each replicate PCR of unsorted PBMC. Using immunoSEQ multiplex PCR, the repertoire was profiled, and TCRdb retains in-frame clones only, with some absent. Here the sample spans roughly 500,000 clones, 76% being singletons. Germline V gene lookup returns CDR1 LNHDA and CDR2 SQIVND (reference sequence). V shed 10 bases and J shed 2 bases, with 14 bases lying between them. The CDR3 is 13 residues long.

The chain couples TRBV19 to TRBJ2-5; D not resolved. What was sequenced was PBMCs. The receptor's source is a woman between 40 and 55 years old in good health. Some clones in this sample may be carry-over from other donors' samples. DNA of the CDR3: TGTGCCACTGGTAGCCGGGCTCAAGAGACCCAGTACTTC. Translated, it gives CATGSRAQETQYF.